These T cell receptor delta chains were read from a single sample in a study of gamma-delta T cells after stem cell transplantation. TCRdb re-processed the RT-PCR reads using CATT. The sample holds 1,400 or so delta-chain clones, 1.5% to 2% seen once. What was sequenced was gamma-delta T cells. The receptors were sampled from a human donor. It is not recorded whose cells these are; they may come from a transplant donor. The CDR3 runs from the conserved cysteine through the conserved F or W. Fields, in order: CDR3 protein, CDR3 DNA, J gene, V gene, D gene, clone size. D genes are given only for firm matches. Part of the rows lack a size; the others show once, few, many or a class for expanded clones.

CDR3 protein: CALGETRMGPKLYWGTQNTDKLIF; CDR3 DNA: TGTGCTCTTGGGGAAACTAGAATGGGACCAAAACTGTACTGGGGGACACAGAACACCGATAAACTCATCTTT; J gene: TRDJ1; V gene: TRDV1; D gene: TRDD3; clone size: medium-sized
CDR3 protein: CAYSYVGDWALYTDKLIF; CDR3 DNA: TGTGCCTACTCCTACGTTGGAGACTGGGCCCTTTACACCGATAAACTCATCTTT; J gene: TRDJ1; V gene: TRDV3; D gene: NA; clone size: few
CDR3 protein: CACDARGIRVDKLIF; CDR3 DNA: TGTGCCTGTGACGCCAGGGGGATACGCGTCGATAAACTCATCTTT; J gene: TRDJ1; V gene: TRDV2; D gene: TRDD3; clone size: NA
CDR3 protein: CALGEPHNLGDSYTDKLIF; CDR3 DNA: TGTGCTCTTGGGGAACCCCACAATCTGGGGGACTCGTACACCGATAAACTCATCTTT; J gene: TRDJ1; V gene: TRDV1; D gene: TRDD3; clone size: large
CDR3 protein: CACDTLGDTITDKLIF; CDR3 DNA: TGTGCCTGTGACACTTTGGGGGATACGATCACCGATAAACTCATCTTT; J gene: TRDJ1; V gene: TRDV2; D gene: TRDD3; clone size: few
CDR3 protein: CAFNLYWRSGPPVYTDKLIF; CDR3 DNA: TGTGCCTTTAATCTCTATTGGAGGTCTGGGCCCCCCGTGTACACCGATAAACTCATCTTT; J gene: TRDJ1; V gene: TRDV3; D gene: NA; clone size: large
CDR3 protein: CALGDLHTGYWGIGEYTDKLIF; CDR3 DNA: TGTGCTCTTGGGGACCTCCATACGGGGTACTGGGGGATAGGTGAGTACACCGATAAACTCATCTTT; J gene: TRDJ1; V gene: TRDV1; D gene: TRDD3; clone size: NA
CDR3 protein: CALGSGWGILYTDKLIF; CDR3 DNA: TGTGCTCTTGGGTCGGGCTGGGGGATACTGTACACCGATAAACTCATCTTT; J gene: TRDJ1; V gene: TRDV1; D gene: TRDD3; clone size: large
CDR3 protein: CAFPFPQTTFDKLIF; CDR3 DNA: TGTGCCTTCCCATTCCCCCAAACGACCTTCGATAAACTCATCTTT; J gene: TRDJ1; V gene: TRDV3; D gene: NA; clone size: medium-sized
CDR3 protein: CAFPKLYWGILPYTDKLIF; CDR3 DNA: TGTGCCTTCCCTAAGCTGTACTGGGGGATACTCCCGTACACCGATAAACTCATCTTT; J gene: TRDJ1; V gene: TRDV3; D gene: TRDD3; clone size: medium-sized
CDR3 protein: CACDTWGLTYTDKLIF; CDR3 DNA: TGTGCCTGTGACACCTGGGGACTTACCTACACCGATAAACTCATCTTT; J gene: TRDJ1; V gene: TRDV2; D gene: NA; clone size: large
CDR3 protein: CALGERRSSRSFLTGGRGGADKLIF; CDR3 DNA: TGTGCTCTTGGGGAAAGGCGTTCCTCACGGTCCTTCCTTACTGGGGGCCGCGGGGGGGCCGATAAACTCATCTTT; J gene: TRDJ1; V gene: TRDV1; D gene: NA; clone size: NA
CDR3 protein: CACDLRPSYTRGVGDNEVYTDKLIF; CDR3 DNA: TGTGCCTGTGACCTACGGCCTTCCTACACCCGAGGGGTGGGGGATAACGAGGTGTACACCGATAAACTCATCTTT; J gene: TRDJ1; V gene: TRDV2; D gene: NA; clone size: large
CDR3 protein: CACDTVDLKGDSGYTDKLIF; CDR3 DNA: TGTGCCTGTGACACCGTAGACCTTAAGGGGGATTCTGGTTACACCGATAAACTCATCTTT; J gene: TRDJ1; V gene: TRDV2; D gene: TRDD3; clone size: large
CDR3 protein: CAASAVLGTPSYTDKLIF; CDR3 DNA: TGTGCAGCAAGCGCTGTACTGGGGACCCCCTCTTACACCGATAAACTCATCTTT; J gene: TRDJ1; V gene: TRAV29/DV5; D gene: TRDD3; clone size: large
CDR3 protein: CALGEHPTGGSADKLIF; CDR3 DNA: TGTGCTCTTGGGGAACACCCTACGGGGGGATCGGCCGATAAACTCATCTTT; J gene: TRDJ1; V gene: TRDV1; D gene: TRDD3; clone size: large
CDR3 protein: CACDTLLGDTSDKLIF; CDR3 DNA: TGTGCCTGTGACACTCTACTGGGGGATACTTCCGATAAACTCATCTTT; J gene: TRDJ1; V gene: TRDV2; D gene: TRDD3; clone size: NA
CDR3 protein: CALGDLRPSYDWGIRMGTDKLIF; CDR3 DNA: TGTGCTCTTGGGGACCTTCGGCCTTCCTACGACTGGGGGATACGGATGGGCACCGATAAACTCATCTTT; J gene: TRDJ1; V gene: TRDV1; D gene: TRDD3; clone size: medium-sized
CDR3 protein: CALLIPLRYWGIREEHTDKLIF; CDR3 DNA: TGTGCTCTACTAATTCCCCTACGGTACTGGGGGATACGCGAGGAGCACACCGATAAACTCATCTTT; J gene: TRDJ1; V gene: TRDV1; D gene: TRDD3; clone size: NA
CDR3 protein: CALGLPYEYWGTDPYTDKLIF; CDR3 DNA: TGTGCTCTTGGTCTACCGTACGAGTACTGGGGGACCGACCCGTACACCGATAAACTCATCTTT; J gene: TRDJ1; V gene: TRDV1; D gene: TRDD3; clone size: few
CDR3 protein: CACSQGGIRYTDKLIF; CDR3 DNA: TGTGCCTGTTCCCAAGGGGGGATACGCTACACCGATAAACTCATCTTT; J gene: TRDJ1; V gene: TRDV2; D gene: TRDD3; clone size: hyperexpanded
CDR3 protein: CATGVNQIDKLIF; CDR3 DNA: TGTGCCACCGGGGTCAATCAAATCGATAAACTCATCTTT; J gene: TRDJ1; V gene: TRDV3; D gene: NA; clone size: medium-sized
CDR3 protein: CALGVPPAFLQWGMGYTDKLIF; CDR3 DNA: TGTGCTCTTGGGGTTCCCCCGGCCTTCCTACAGTGGGGGATGGGGTACACCGATAAACTCATCTTT; J gene: TRDJ1; V gene: TRDV1; D gene: NA; clone size: NA
CDR3 protein: CALGKYWGIYPYTDKLIF; CDR3 DNA: TGTGCTCTTGGGAAATACTGGGGGATATACCCGTACACCGATAAACTCATCTTT; J gene: TRDJ1; V gene: TRDV1; D gene: TRDD3; clone size: medium-sized
CDR3 protein: CACDLLGDKTDKLIF; CDR3 DNA: TGTGCCTGTGACCTACTGGGGGATAAAACCGATAAACTCATCTTT; J gene: TRDJ1; V gene: TRDV2; D gene: TRDD3; clone size: few
CDR3 protein: CACDTGLTDKLIF; CDR3 DNA: TGTGCCTGTGACACCGGGCTTACCGATAAACTCATCTTT; J gene: TRDJ1; V gene: TRDV2; D gene: NA; clone size: hyperexpanded
CDR3 protein: CAQLPPSYGRGIRLAPLIF; CDR3 DNA: TGTGCCCAATTGCCCCCTTCCTACGGACGCGGGATAAGGTTGGCACCCCTGATCTTT; J gene: TRDJ4; V gene: TRDV1; D gene: TRDD2; clone size: few
CDR3 protein: CACDTGVGDLDKLIF; CDR3 DNA: TGTGCCTGTGACACCGGAGTGGGGGACCTCGATAAACTCATCTTT; J gene: TRDJ1; V gene: TRDV2; D gene: TRDD3; clone size: NA
CDR3 protein: CALGDHKTTEWAPGPYTDKLIF; CDR3 DNA: TGTGCTCTTGGGGACCACAAAACTACTGAGTGGGCCCCCGGCCCTTACACTGATAAACTCATCTTT; J gene: TRDJ1; V gene: TRDV1; D gene: NA; clone size: few
CDR3 protein: CACDALGDTTTDKLIF; CDR3 DNA: TGTGCCTGTGACGCTCTGGGGGATACAACGACCGATAAACTCATCTTT; J gene: TRDJ1; V gene: TRDV2; D gene: TRDD3; clone size: large
CDR3 protein: CALGEKMVAFPMEGWGIQWGKLIF; CDR3 DNA: TGTGCTCTTGGAGAGAAAATGGTAGCCTTTCCTATGGAGGGGTGGGGGATACAGTGGGGTAAACTCATCTTT; J gene: TRDJ1; V gene: TRDV1; D gene: TRDD3; clone size: NA
CDR3 protein: CALGELFTSYELLGDKYTDKLIF; CDR3 DNA: TGTGCTCTTGGGGAACTATTTACTTCCTACGAGTTGCTGGGGGACAAGTACACCGATAAACTCATCTTT; J gene: TRDJ1; V gene: TRDV1; D gene: NA; clone size: medium-sized
CDR3 protein: CACTLGVPGTDKLIF; CDR3 DNA: TGTGCCTGCACACTGGGGGTCCCGGGCACCGATAAACTCATCTTT; J gene: TRDJ1; V gene: TRDV2; D gene: TRDD3; clone size: few
CDR3 protein: CALGELSPTFLLLVLGDTINTDKLIF; CDR3 DNA: TGTGCTCTTGGGGAACTAAGTCCCACCTTCCTACTCCTGGTACTGGGGGATACGATTAACACCGATAAACTCATCTTT; J gene: TRDJ1; V gene: TRDV1; D gene: TRDD3; clone size: medium-sized
CDR3 protein: CAFNCPLPWGIRREYKLIF; CDR3 DNA: TGTGCCTTTAATTGTCCCCTACCCTGGGGGATCCGACGTGAGTATAAACTCATCTTT; J gene: TRDJ1; V gene: TRDV3; D gene: TRDD3; clone size: hyperexpanded
CDR3 protein: CACDTLLGDTPTGTDKLIF; CDR3 DNA: TGTGCCTGTGACACCTTACTGGGGGATACGCCTACGGGCACCGATAAACTCATCTTT; J gene: TRDJ1; V gene: TRDV2; D gene: TRDD3; clone size: few
CDR3 protein: CAFARRTSELIF; CDR3 DNA: TGTGCCTTTGCCCGCCGTACTTCGGAACTCATCTTT; J gene: TRDJ1; V gene: TRDV3; D gene: NA; clone size: medium-sized
CDR3 protein: CACDTGMDDKLIF; CDR3 DNA: TGTGCCTGTGACACGGGGATGGACGATAAACTCATCTTT; J gene: TRDJ1; V gene: TRDV2; D gene: NA; clone size: hyperexpanded
CDR3 protein: CALGVRRSSRSFLTGGYAETPDKLIF; CDR3 DNA: TGTGCTCTTGGGGTAAGGCGTTCCTCACGGTCCTTCCTTACTGGGGGATACGCCGAGACACCCGATAAACTCATCTTT; J gene: TRDJ1; V gene: TRDV1; D gene: TRDD3; clone size: few
CDR3 protein: CALGELGLLIPTYWGIREEHTDKLIF; CDR3 DNA: TGTGCTCTTGGGGAACTAGGACTCCTTATCCCCACGTACTGGGGGATACGCGAGGAGCACACCGATAAACTCATCTTT; J gene: TRDJ1; V gene: TRDV1; D gene: TRDD3; clone size: large
CDR3 protein: CALGLLPVLGDLDKLIF; CDR3 DNA: TGTGCTCTTGGCCTCCTTCCCGTACTGGGGGACCTCGATAAACTCATCTTT; J gene: TRDJ1; V gene: TRDV1; D gene: TRDD3; clone size: hyperexpanded
CDR3 protein: CACDTLGDYTDKLIF; CDR3 DNA: TGTGCCTGTGACACCTTGGGGGACTACACCGATAAACTCATCTTT; J gene: TRDJ1; V gene: TRDV2; D gene: TRDD3; clone size: few
CDR3 protein: CALGVGLWITQLSTGGYGTDKLIF; CDR3 DNA: TGTGCTCTTGGGGTAGGCCTGTGGATCACCCAATTAAGTACTGGGGGATACGGGACCGATAAACTCATCTTT; J gene: TRDJ1; V gene: TRDV1; D gene: TRDD3; clone size: large
CDR3 protein: CACDSLGDTNADKLIF; CDR3 DNA: TGTGCCTGTGACTCACTGGGGGATACGAACGCCGATAAACTCATCTTT; J gene: TRDJ1; V gene: TRDV2; D gene: TRDD3; clone size: large
CDR3 protein: CACDALLGDYTDKLIF; CDR3 DNA: TGTGCCTGTGATGCCTTACTGGGGGACTACACCGATAAACTCATCTTT; J gene: TRDJ1; V gene: TRDV2; D gene: TRDD3; clone size: large
CDR3 protein: CACDEAFGGDYTDKLIF; CDR3 DNA: TGTGCCTGTGACGAGGCCTTTGGTGGGGATTACACCGATAAACTCATCTTT; J gene: TRDJ1; V gene: TRDV2; D gene: NA; clone size: NA
CDR3 protein: CACTLGDTPYTDKLIF; CDR3 DNA: TGTGCCTGCACACTGGGGGATACCCCTTACACCGATAAACTCATCTTT; J gene: TRDJ1; V gene: TRDV2; D gene: TRDD3; clone size: NA
CDR3 protein: CAFRFLPILWGKDKLIF; CDR3 DNA: TGTGCCTTCCGCTTCCTTCCTATTCTCTGGGGCAAGGATAAACTCATCTTT; J gene: TRDJ1; V gene: TRDV3; D gene: TRDD2; clone size: medium-sized
CDR3 protein: CACDTVGIQGDTRQMFF; CDR3 DNA: TGTGCCTGTGACACGGTGGGGATACAGGGGGACACCCGACAGATGTTTTTC; J gene: TRDJ3; V gene: TRDV2; D gene: TRDD3; clone size: NA
CDR3 protein: CALGDLRPSYDWGIRGDTDKLIF; CDR3 DNA: TGTGCTCTTGGGGACCTTCGGCCTTCCTACGACTGGGGGATACGCGGGGACACCGATAAACTCATCTTT; J gene: TRDJ1; V gene: TRDV1; D gene: TRDD3; clone size: few
CDR3 protein: CACDTLGVPYTDKLIF; CDR3 DNA: TGTGCCTGTGACACGCTGGGGGTCCCGTACACCGATAAACTCATCTTT; J gene: TRDJ1; V gene: TRDV2; D gene: TRDD3; clone size: NA
CDR3 protein: CALFWGIGTDKLIF; CDR3 DNA: TGTGCTCTATTTTGGGGGATAGGCACCGATAAACTCATCTTT; J gene: TRDJ1; V gene: TRDV1; D gene: TRDD3; clone size: large
CDR3 protein: CALGPRLRPSYETGGKYTDKLIF; CDR3 DNA: TGTGCTCTTGGGCCAAGACTTCGGCCTTCCTACGAGACTGGGGGAAAGTACACCGATAAACTCATCTTT; J gene: TRDJ1; V gene: TRDV1; D gene: NA; clone size: medium-sized
CDR3 protein: CALGELGLLIPTYWGIRGGDKLIF; CDR3 DNA: TGTGCTCTTGGGGAACTAGGACTCCTTATCCCCACGTACTGGGGGATACGAGGGGGCGATAAACTCATCTTT; J gene: TRDJ1; V gene: TRDV1; D gene: TRDD3; clone size: NA
CDR3 protein: CACDTLPTPLTGGHPYTDKLIF; CDR3 DNA: TGTGCCTGTGACACCTTGCCTACCCCACTTACTGGGGGGCATCCTTACACCGATAAACTCATCTTT; J gene: TRDJ1; V gene: TRDV2; D gene: TRDD3; clone size: NA